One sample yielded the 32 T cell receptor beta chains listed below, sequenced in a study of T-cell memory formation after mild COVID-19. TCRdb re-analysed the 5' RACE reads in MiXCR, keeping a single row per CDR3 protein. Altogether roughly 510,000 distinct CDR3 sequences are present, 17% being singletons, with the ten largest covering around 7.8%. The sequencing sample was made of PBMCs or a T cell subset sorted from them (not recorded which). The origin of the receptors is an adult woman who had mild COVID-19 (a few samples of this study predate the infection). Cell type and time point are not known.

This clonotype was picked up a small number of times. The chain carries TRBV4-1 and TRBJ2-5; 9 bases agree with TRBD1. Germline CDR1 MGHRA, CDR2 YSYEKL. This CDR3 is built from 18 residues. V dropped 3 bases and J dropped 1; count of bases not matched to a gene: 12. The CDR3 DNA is TGCGCCAGCAGCCACCGGACAGGGGAGAGAACTGGCCAAGAGACCCAGTACTTC. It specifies CASSHRTGERTGQETQYF.

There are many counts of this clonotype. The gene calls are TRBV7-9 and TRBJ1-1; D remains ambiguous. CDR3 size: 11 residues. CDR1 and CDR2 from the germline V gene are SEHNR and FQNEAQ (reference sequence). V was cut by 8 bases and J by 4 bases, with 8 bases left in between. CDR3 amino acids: CASSPGTEAFF. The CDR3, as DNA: TGTGCCAGCTCACCAGGCACTGAAGCTTTCTTT. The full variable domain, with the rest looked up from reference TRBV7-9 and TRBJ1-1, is DTGVSQNPRHKITKRGQNVTFRCDPISEHNRLYWYRQTLGQGPEFLTYFQNEAQLEKSRLLSDRFSAERPKGSFSTLEIQRTEQGDSAMYLCASSPGTEAFFGQGTRLTVV.

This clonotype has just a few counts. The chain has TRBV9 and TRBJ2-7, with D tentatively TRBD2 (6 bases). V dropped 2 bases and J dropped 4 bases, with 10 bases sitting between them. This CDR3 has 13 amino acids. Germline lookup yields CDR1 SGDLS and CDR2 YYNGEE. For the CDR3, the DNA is TGTGCCAGCAGCGTGAACGGGGGTTACGAGCAGTACTTC. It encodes CASSVNGGYEQYF.

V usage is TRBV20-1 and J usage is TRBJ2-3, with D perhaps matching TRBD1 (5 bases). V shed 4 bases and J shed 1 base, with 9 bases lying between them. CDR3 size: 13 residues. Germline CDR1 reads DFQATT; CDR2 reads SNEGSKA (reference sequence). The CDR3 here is CSAKGEGTDTQYF. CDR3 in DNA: TGCAGTGCTAAAGGGGAAGGCACAGATACGCAGTATTTT.

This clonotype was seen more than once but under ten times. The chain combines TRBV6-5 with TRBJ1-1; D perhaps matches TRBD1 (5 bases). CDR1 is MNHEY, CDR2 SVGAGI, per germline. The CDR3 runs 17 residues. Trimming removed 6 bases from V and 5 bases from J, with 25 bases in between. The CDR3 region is CASRGGSRRDRPTEAFF. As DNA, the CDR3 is TGTGCCAGCAGGGGGGGAAGCCGCAGGGACCGACCAACTGAAGCTTTCTTT.

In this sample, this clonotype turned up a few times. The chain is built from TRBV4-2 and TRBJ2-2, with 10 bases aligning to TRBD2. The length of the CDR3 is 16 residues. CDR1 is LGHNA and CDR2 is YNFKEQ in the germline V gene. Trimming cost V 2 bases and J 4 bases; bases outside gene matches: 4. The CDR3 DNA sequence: TGTGCCAGCAGCCAAAGTCTAGCGGGAGTCACCGGGGAGCTGTTTTTT. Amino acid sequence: CASSQSLAGVTGELFF.

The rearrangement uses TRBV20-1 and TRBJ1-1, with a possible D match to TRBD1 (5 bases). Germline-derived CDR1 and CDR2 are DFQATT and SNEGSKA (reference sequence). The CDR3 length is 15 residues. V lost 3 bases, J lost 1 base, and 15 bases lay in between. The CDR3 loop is CSARDTGGANTEAFF. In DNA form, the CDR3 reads TGCAGTGCTAGGGACACGGGGGGTGCGAACACTGAAGCTTTCTTT.

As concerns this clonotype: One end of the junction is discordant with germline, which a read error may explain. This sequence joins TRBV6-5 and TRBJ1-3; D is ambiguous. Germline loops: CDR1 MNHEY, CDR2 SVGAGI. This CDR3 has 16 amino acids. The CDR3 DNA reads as TGTGCCAGCAGTTACTCCGGCACGCTGCCTGGGAACACCATATATTTT. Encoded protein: CASSYSGTLPGNTIYF.

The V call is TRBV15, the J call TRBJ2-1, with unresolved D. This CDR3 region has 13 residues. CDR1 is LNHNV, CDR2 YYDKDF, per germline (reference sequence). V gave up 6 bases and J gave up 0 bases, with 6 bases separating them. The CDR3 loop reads CATRDASYNEQFF. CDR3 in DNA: TGTGCCACCAGGGACGCCTCCTACAATGAGCAGTTCTTC.

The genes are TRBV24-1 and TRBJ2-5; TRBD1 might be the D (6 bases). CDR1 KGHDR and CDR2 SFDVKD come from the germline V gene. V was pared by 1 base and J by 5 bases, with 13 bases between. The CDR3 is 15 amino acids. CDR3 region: CATSDFLGARETQYF. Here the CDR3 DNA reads TGTGCCACCAGTGATTTCTTGGGGGCGCGGGAGACCCAGTACTTC.

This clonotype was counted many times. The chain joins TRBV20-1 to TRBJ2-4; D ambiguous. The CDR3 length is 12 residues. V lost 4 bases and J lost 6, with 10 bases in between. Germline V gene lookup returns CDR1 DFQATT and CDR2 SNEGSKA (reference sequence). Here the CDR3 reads CSAKSGSNIQYF. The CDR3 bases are TGCAGTGCTAAATCGGGCTCAAACATTCAGTACTTC.

CDR3 coding DNA: TGCAGTGCTAGCCAAAGGGGGTCGGCCACTGAAGCTTTCTTT. Translating it yields CSASQRGSATEAFF. The V and J genes are TRBV20-1 and TRBJ1-1, with D possibly matching TRBD1 (6 bases). Trimming took off 3 bases at V and 4 bases at J, with 15 bases between the two ends. Per germline, CDR1 DFQATT and CDR2 SNEGSKA (reference sequence). This CDR3 spans 14 amino acids.

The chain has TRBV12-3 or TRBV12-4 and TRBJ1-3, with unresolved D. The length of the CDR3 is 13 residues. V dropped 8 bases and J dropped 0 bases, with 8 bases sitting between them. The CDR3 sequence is CASYSGSGNTIYF. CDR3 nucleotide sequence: TGTGCCAGCTATAGTGGCTCTGGAAACACCATATATTTT.

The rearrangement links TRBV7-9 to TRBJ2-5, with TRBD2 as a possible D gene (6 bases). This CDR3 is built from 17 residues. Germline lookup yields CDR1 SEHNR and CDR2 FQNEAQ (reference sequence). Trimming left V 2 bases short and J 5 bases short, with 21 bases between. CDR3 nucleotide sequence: TGTGCCAGCAGCTTATTCCCCCCCGGGCGTGGAGGGGAGACCCAGTACTTC. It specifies CASSLFPPGRGGETQYF.

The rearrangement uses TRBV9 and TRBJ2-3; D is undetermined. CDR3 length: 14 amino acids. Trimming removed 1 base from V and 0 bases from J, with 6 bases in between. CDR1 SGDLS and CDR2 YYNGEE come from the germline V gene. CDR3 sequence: CASSVWPSTDTQYF. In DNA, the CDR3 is TGTGCCAGCAGCGTATGGCCTAGCACAGATACGCAGTATTTT.

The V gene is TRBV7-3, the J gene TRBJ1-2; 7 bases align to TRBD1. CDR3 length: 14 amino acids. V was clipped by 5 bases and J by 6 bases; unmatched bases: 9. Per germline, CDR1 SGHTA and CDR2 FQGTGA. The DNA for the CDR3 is TGTGCCAGCAGCCCGACAGGGAGTCAAGATGGCTACACCTTC. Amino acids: CASSPTGSQDGYTF.

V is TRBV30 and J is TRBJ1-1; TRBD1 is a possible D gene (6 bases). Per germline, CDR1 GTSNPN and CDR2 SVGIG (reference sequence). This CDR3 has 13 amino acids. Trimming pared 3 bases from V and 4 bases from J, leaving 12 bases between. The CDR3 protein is CAWSPGHTTEAFF. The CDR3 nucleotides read TGTGCCTGGAGCCCGGGACACACCACTGAAGCTTTCTTT.

Written as DNA, the CDR3 is TGTGCCAGCAGTTCGATCGGACAGACCTATGGCTACACCTTC. It encodes CASSSIGQTYGYTF. The genes are TRBV12-3 or TRBV12-4 and TRBJ1-2, with D possibly being TRBD1 (6 bases). V was trimmed by 4 bases and J by 4 bases, leaving 13 bases between them. CDR3 size: 14 residues.

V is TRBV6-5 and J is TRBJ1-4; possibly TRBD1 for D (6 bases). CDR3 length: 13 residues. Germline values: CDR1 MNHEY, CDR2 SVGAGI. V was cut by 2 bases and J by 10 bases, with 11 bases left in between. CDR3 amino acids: CASSYTEQGKLFF. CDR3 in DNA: TGTGCCAGCAGTTACACTGAACAGGGAAAACTGTTTTTT.

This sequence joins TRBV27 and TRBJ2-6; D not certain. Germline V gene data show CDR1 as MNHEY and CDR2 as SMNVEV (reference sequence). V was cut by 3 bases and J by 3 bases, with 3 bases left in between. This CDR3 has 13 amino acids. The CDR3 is CASSLHGANVLTF. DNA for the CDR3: TGTGCCAGCAGTTTGCATGGGGCCAACGTCCTGACTTTC. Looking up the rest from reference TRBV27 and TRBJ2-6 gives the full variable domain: EAQVTQNPRYLITVTGKKLTVTCSQNMNHEYMSWYRQDPGLGLRQIYYSMNVEVTDKGDVPEGYKVSRKEKRNFPLILESPSPNQTSLYFCASSLHGANVLTFGAGSRLTVL.

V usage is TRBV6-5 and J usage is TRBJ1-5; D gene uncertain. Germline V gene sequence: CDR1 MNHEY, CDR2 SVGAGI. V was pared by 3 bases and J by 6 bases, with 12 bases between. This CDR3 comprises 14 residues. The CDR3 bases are TGTGCCAGCAGTTATGGTCCAGGAATTCAGCCCCAGCATTTT. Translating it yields CASSYGPGIQPQHF.

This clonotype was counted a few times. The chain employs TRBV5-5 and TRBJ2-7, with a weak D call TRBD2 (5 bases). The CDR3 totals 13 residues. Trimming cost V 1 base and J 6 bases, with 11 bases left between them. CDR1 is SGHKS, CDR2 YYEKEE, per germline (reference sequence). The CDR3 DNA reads TGTGCCAGCAGCTTGCTTTCGGGGAGCGAGCAGTACTTC. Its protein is CASSLLSGSEQYF.

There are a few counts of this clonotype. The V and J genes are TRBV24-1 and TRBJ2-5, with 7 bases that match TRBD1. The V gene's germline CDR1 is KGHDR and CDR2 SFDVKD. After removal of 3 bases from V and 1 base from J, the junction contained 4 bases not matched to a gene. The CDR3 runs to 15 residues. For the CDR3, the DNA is TGTGCCACCAGTGATGCGACAGGGACCCAAGAGACCCAGTACTTC. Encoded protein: CATSDATGTQETQYF.

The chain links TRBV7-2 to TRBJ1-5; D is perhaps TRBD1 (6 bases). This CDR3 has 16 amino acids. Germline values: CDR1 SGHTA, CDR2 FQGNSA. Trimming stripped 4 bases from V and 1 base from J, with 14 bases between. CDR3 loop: CASSSTGTRSNQPQHF. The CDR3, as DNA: TGTGCCAGCAGCTCAACCGGGACAAGGAGCAATCAGCCCCAGCATTTT. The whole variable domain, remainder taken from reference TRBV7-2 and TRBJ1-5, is GAGVSQSPSNKVTEKGKDVELRCDPISGHTALYWYRQSLGQGLEFLIYFQGNSAPDKSGLPSDRFSAERTGGSVSTLTIQRTQQEDSAVYLCASSSTGTRSNQPQHFGDGTRLSIL.

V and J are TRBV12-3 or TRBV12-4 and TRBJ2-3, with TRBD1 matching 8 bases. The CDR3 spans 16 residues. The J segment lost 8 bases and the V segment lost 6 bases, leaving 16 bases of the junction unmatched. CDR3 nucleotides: TGTGCCAGCAGCTCCCTTGGACAGGGCAGTCTGGTTACGCAGTATTTT. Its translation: CASSSLGQGSLVTQYF.

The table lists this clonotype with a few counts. CDR3 nucleotides: TGTGCCAGCAGTCCCAGGACTAGCGGGCTAGGGGAGACCCAGTACTTC. It specifies CASSPRTSGLGETQYF. The chain recombines TRBV6-6 with TRBJ2-5; 11 bases align to TRBD2. Germline CDR1 reads MNHNY; CDR2 reads SVGAGI (reference sequence). The CDR3 runs to 16 residues. Trimming took 5 bases from V and 5 from J; bases not matched to a gene: 10.

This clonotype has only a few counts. CDR3 sequence (DNA): TGCAGTGCTAGCGGGCTAGCGGGGTACGAGCAGTACTTC. Its protein product is CSASGLAGYEQYF. The rearrangement links TRBV20-1 to TRBJ2-7; 9 bases are shared with TRBD2. V shed 3 bases and J 4 bases; nucleotides not matched to a gene: 4. The V gene's germline CDR1 is DFQATT and CDR2 SNEGSKA (reference sequence). This CDR3 region has 13 residues.

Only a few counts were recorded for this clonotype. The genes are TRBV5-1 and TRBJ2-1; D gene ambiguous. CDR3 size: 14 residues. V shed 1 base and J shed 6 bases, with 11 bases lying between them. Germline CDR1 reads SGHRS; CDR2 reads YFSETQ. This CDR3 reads CASSLWPTGNEQFF. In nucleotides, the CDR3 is TGCGCCAGCAGCTTGTGGCCGACTGGCAATGAGCAGTTCTTC.

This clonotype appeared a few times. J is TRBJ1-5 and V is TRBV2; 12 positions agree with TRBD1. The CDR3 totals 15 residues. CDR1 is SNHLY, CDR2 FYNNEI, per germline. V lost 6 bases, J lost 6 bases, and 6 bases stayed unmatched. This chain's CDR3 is CASSGGQGAGQPQHF. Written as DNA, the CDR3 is TGTGCCAGCAGCGGGGGACAGGGGGCCGGTCAGCCCCAGCATTTT.

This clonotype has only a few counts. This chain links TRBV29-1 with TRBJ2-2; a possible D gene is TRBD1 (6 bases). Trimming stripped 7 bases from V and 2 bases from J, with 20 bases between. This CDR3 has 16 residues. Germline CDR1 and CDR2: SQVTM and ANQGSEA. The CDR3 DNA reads TGCAGCGATGTGGCCGACAGGACAACCAACACCGGGGAGCTGTTTTTT. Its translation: CSDVADRTTNTGELFF.

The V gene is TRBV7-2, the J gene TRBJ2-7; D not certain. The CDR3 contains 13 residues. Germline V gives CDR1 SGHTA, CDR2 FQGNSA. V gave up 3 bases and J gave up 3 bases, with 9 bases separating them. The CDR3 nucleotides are TGTGCCAGCAGCTTCTACCGGATCTACGAGCAGTACTTC. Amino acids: CASSFYRIYEQYF.

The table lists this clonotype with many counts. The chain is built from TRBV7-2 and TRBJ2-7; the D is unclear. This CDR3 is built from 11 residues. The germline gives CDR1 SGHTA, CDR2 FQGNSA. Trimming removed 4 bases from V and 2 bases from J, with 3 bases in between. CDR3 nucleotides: TGTGCCAGCAGCTCCGCCTACGAGCAGTACTTC. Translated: CASSSAYEQYF.